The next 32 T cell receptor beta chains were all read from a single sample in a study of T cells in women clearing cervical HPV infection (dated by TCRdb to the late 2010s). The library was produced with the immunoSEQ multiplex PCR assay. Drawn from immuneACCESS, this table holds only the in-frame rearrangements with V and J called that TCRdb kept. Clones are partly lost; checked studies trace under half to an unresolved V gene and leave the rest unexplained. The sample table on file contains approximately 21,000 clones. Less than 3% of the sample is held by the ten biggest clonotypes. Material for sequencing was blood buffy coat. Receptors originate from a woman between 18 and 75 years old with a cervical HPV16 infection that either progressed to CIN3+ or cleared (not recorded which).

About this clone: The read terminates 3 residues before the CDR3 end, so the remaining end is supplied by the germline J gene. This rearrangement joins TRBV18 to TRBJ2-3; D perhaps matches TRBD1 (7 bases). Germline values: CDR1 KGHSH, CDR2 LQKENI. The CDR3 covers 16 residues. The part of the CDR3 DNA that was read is TGTGCCAGCTCACCATGGGCCCCGGCAGGGGGGAAGACG. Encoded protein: CASSPWAPAGGKT. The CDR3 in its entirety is CASSPWAPAGGKTQYF.

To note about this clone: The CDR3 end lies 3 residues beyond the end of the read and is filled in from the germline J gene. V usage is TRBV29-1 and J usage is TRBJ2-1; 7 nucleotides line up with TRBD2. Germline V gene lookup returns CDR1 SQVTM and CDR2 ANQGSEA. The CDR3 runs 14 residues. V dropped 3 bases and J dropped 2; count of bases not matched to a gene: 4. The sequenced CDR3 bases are TGCAGCGTTGATACTAGCGCAGCCTACAATGAG. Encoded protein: CSVDTSAAYNE. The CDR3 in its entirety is CSVDTSAAYNEQFF.

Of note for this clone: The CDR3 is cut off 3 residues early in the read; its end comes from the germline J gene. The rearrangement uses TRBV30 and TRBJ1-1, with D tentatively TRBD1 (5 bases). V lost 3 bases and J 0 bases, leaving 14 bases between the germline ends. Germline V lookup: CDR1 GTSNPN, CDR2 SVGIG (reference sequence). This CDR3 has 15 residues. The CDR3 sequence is CAWSGGVALNTEAFF. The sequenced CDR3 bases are TGTGCCTGGAGCGGGGGTGTGGCTTTGAACACTGAA.

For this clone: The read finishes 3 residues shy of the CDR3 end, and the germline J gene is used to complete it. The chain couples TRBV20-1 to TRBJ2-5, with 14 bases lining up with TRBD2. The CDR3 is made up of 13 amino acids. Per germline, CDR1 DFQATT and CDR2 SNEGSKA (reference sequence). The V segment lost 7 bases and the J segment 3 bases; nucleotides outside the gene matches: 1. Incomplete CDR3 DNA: TGCAGTGGGGGACTAGCGGGAGAAGAGACC. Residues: CSGGLAGEET. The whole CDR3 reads CSGGLAGEETQYF.

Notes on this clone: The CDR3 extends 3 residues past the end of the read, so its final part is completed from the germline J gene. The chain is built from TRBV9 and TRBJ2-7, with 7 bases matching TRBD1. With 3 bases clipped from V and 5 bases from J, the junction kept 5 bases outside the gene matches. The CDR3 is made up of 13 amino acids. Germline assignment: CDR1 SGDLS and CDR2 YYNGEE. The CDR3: CASSDTTGNEQYF. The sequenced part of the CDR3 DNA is TGTGCCAGCAGCGACACGACAGGGAACGAG. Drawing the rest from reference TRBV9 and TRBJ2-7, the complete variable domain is DSGVTQTPKHLITATGQRVTLRCSPRSGDLSVYWYQQSLDQGLQFLIQYYNGEERAKGNILERFSAQQFPDLHSELNLSSLELGDSALYFCASSDTTGNEQYFGPGTRLTVT.

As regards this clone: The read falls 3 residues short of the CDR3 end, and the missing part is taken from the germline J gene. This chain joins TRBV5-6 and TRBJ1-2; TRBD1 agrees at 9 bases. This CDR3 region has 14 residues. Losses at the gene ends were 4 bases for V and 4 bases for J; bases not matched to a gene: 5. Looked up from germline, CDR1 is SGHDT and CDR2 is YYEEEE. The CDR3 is CASSPQGAVYGYTF. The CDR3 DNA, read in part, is TGTGCCAGCAGCCCACAGGGGGCTGTCTATGGC. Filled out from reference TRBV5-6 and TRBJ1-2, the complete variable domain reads DAGVTQSPTHLIKTRGQQVTLRCSPKSGHDTVSWYQQALGQGPQFIFQYYEEEERQRGNFPDRFSGHQFPNYSSELNVNALLLGDSALYLCASSPQGAVYGYTFGSGTRLTVV.

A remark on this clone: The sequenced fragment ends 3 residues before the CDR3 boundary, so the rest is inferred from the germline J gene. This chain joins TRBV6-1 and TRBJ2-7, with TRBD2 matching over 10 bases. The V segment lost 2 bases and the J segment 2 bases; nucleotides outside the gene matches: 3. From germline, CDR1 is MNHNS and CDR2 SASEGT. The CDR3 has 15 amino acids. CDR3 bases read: TGTGCCAGCAGTGAATCAAGCGGGGGGGCCTACGAG. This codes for CASSESSGGAYE. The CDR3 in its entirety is CASSESSGGAYEQYF.

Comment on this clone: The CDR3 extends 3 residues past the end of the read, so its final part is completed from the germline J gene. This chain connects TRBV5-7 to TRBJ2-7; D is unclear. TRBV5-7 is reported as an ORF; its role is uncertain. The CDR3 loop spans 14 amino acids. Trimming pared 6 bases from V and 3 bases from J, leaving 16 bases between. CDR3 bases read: TGTGCCAGCAATCTATGTATCAACCACTACGAG. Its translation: CASNLCINHYE. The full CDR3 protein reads CASNLCINHYEQYF.

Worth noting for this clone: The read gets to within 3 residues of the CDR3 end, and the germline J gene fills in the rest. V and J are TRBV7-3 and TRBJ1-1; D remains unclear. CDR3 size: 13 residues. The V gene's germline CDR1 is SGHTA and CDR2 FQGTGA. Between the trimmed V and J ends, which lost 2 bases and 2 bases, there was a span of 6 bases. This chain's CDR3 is CASSLAGNTEAFF. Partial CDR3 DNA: TGTGCCAGCAGCTTAGCGGGAAACACTGAA.

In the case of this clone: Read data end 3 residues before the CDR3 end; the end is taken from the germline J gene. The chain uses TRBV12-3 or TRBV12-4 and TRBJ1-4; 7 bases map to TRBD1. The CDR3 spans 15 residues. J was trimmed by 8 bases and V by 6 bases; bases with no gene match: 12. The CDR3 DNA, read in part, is TGTGCCAGCAGGATTTTGGGACAGTGGGAGGAAAAA. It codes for CASRILGQWEEK. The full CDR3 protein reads CASRILGQWEEKLFF.

CDR3 loop: CASSLRKGPYDYTF. The DNA read from the CDR3 is TGTGCCAGCAGCTTAAGGAAGGGCCCCTACGAC. The chain joins TRBV7-2 to TRBJ1-2; D is uncertain. The read ends 3 residues early relative to the CDR3; the germline J gene fills the gap. This CDR3 comprises 14 residues. Germline loops: CDR1 SGHTA, CDR2 FQGNSA.

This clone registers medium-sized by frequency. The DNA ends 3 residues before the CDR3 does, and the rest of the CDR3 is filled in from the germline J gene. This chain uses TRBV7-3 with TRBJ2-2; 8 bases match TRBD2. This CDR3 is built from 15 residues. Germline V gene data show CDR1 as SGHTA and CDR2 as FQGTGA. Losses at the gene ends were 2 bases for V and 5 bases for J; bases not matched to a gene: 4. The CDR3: CASSLDGRGTGELFF. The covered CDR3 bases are TGTGCCAGCAGCTTAGACGGGAGGGGGACCGGGGAG.

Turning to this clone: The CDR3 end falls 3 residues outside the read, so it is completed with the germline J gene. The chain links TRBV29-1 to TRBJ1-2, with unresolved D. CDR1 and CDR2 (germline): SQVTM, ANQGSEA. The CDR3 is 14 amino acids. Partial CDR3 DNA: TGCAGCGTTGACGCGACTAGCGGGCGGGAGACC. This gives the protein CSVDATSGRET. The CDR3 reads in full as CSVDATSGRETYTF.

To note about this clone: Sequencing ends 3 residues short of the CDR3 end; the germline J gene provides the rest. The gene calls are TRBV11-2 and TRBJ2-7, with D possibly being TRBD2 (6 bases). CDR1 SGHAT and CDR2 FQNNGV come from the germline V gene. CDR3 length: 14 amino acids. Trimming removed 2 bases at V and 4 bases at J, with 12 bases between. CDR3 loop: CASSLPAAGYEQYF. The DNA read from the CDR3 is TGTGCCAGCAGCTTACCCGCTGCGGGGTACGAG.

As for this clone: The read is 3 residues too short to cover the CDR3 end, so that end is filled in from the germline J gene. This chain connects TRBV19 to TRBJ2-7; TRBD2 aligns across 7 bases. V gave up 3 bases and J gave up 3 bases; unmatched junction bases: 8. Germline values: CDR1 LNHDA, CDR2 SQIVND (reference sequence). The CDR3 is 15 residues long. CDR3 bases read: TGTGCCAGTAGTATTTGGGGGGGGTCCAACTACGAG. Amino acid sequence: CASSIWGGSNYE. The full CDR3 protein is CASSIWGGSNYEQYF.

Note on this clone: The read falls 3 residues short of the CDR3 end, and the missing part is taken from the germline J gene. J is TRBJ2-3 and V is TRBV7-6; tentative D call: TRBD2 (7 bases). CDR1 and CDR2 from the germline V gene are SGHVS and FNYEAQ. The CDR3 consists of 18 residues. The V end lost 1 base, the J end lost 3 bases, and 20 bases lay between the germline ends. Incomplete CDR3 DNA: TGTGCCAGCAGCTTAGTCGCGCGGGGGAGGGGGGCTACAGATACG. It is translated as CASSLVARGRGATDT. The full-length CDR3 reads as CASSLVARGRGATDTQYF.

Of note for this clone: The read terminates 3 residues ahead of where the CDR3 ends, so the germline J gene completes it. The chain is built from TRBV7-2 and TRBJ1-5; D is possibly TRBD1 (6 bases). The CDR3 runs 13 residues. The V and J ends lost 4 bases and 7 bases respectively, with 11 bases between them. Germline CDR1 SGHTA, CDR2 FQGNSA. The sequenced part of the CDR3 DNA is TGTACCAGCAGCTCGAGCGACAGGCAGCCC. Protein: CTSSSSDRQP. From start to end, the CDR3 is CTSSSSDRQPQHF.

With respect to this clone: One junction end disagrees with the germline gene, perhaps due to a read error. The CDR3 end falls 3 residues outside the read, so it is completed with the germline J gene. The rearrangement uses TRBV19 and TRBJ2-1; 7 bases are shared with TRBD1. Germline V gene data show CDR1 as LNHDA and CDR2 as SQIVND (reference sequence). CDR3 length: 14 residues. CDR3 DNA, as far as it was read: TGTGCCAGTAGTGTAGACAGGGCGGCCTATGAG. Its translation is CASSVDRAAYE. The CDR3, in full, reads CASSVDRAAYEQFF.

Partial CDR3 DNA: TGTGCCAGTAGGCCGCCGGGACACTCTAATGAAAAG. Amino acids: CASRPPGHSNEK. The whole CDR3 reads CASRPPGHSNEKLFF. This chain uses TRBV19 with TRBJ2-2, with D possibly being TRBD1 (6 bases). The CDR3 is cut off 3 residues early in the read; its end comes from the germline J gene. The germline V gene has CDR1 LNHDA and CDR2 SQIVND (reference sequence). This CDR3 is 15 amino acids long.

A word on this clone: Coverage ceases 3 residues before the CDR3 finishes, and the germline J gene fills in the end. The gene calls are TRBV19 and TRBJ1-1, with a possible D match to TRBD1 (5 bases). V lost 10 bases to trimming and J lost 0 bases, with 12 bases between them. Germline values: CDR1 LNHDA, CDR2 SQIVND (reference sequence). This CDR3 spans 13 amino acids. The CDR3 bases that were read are TGTGCCACCGAGCCCAGGGTGAACACTGAA. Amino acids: CATEPRVNTE. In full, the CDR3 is CATEPRVNTEAFF.

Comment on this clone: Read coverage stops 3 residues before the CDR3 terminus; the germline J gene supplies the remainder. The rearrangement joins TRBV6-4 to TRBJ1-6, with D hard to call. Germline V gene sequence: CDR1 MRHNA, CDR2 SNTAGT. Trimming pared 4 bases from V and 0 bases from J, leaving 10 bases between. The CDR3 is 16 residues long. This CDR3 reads CASSAPRSSYNSPLHF. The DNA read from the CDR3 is TGTGCCAGCAGTGCTCCGCGAAGCTCCTATAATTCACCC.

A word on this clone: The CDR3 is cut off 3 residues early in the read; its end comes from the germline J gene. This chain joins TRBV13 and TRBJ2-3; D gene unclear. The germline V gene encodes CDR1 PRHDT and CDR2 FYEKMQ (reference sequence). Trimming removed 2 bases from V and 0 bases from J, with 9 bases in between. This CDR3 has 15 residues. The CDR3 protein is CASSLTTTSTDTQYF. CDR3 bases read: TGTGCCAGCAGCTTAACTACAACTAGCACAGATACG.

The CDR3 bases that were read are TGTGCCAGTAGTACGGGACTCCCAAATGAG. It encodes CASSTGLPNE. In full, the CDR3 reads CASSTGLPNEQFF. The rearrangement joins TRBV19 to TRBJ2-1, with a weak D call TRBD2 (6 bases). The read comes to an end 3 residues before the CDR3 does, leaving the germline J gene to fill in the end. Germline V gene lookup returns CDR1 LNHDA and CDR2 SQIVND (reference sequence). The CDR3 has 13 amino acids. Trimming stripped 4 bases from V and 7 bases from J, with 11 bases between.

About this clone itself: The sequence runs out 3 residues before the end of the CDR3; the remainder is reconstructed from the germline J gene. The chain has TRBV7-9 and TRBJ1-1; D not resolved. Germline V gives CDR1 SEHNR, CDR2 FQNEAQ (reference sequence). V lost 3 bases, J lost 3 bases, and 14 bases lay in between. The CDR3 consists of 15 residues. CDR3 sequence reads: CASSFSRDLDTEAFF. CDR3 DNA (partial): TGTGCCAGCAGCTTCTCCCGAGACCTAGACACTGAA.

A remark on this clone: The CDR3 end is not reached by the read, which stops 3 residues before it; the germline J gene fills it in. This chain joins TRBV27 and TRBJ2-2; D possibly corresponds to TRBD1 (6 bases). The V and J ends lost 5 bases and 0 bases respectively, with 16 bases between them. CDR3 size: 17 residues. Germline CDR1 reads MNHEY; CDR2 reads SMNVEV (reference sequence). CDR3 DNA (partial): TGTGCCAGCAGTCCTGCTTGGGGGCGGGCGAACACCGGGGAG. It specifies CASSPAWGRANTGE. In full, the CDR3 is CASSPAWGRANTGELFF.

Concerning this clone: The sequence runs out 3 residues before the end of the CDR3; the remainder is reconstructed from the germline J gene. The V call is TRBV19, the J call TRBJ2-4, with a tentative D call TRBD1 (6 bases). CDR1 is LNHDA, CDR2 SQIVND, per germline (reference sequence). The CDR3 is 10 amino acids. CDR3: CASGNRAQYF. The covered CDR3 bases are TGTGCCAGTGGTAACAGGGCT.

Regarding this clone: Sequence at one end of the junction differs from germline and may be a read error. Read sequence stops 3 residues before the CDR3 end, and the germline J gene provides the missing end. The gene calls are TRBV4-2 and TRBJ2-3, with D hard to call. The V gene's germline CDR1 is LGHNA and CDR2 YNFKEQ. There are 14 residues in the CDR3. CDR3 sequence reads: CASSQMQSTDTQYF. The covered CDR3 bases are TGCGCCAGCAGCCAAATGCAGAGCACAGATACG.

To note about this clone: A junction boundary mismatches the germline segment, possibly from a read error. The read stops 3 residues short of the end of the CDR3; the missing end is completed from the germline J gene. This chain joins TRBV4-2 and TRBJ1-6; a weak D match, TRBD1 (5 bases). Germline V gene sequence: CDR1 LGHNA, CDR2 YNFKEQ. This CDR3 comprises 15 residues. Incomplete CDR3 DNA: TGCGCCAGCAGCCAAGGAAGGACGGGGGATTCACCC. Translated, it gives CASSQGRTGDSP. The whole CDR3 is CASSQGRTGDSPLHF.

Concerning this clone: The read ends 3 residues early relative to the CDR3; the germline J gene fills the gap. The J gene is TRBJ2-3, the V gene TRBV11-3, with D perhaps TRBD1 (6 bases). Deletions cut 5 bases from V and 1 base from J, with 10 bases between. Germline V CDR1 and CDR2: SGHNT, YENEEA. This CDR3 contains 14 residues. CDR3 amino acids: CASSDRTGTDTQYF. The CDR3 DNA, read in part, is TGTGCCAGCAGCGACAGGACGGGCACAGATACG.

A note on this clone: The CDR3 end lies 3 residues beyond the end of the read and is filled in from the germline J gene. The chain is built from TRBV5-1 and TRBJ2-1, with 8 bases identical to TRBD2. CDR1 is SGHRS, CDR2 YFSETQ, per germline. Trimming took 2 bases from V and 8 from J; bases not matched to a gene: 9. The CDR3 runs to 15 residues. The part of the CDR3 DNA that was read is TGCGCCAGCAGCTTAGTGGCGGGAGGTAGCGATGAG. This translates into CASSLVAGGSDE. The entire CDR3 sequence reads CASSLVAGGSDEQFF.

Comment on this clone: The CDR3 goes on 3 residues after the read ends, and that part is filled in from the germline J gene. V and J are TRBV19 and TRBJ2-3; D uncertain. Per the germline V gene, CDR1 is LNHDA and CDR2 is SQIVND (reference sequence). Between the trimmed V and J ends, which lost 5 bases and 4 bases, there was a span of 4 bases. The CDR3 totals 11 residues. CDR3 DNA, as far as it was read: TGTGCCAGTAGTTTCGCAGATACG. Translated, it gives CASSFADT. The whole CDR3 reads CASSFADTQYF.

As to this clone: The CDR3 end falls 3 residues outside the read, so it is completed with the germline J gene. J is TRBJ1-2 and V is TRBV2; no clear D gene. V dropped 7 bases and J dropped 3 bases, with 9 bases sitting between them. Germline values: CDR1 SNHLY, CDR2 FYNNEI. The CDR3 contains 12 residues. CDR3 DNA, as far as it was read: TGTGCCAGCAAGTATGCAGACTATGGC. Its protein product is CASKYADYG. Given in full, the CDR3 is CASKYADYGYTF.